What follows describes a single T cell receptor beta chain. This sample is drawn from a study of blood T cell repertoires in COVID-19. The CDR3 loop spans 15 amino acids. CDR1 and CDR2 (germline): LNHDA, SQIVND (reference sequence). V lost 1 base and J lost 1, with 11 bases in between. Method: immunoSEQ multiplex PCR; TCRdb's copy keeps in-frame clones and lacks some. The table lists under 300,000 clones, about 85% of them singletons. The source material was peripheral blood. The chain links TRBV19 to TRBJ2-7, with D possibly being TRBD2 (6 bases). This sequence was found in a human donor in a cohort sampled during active COVID-19. CDR3: CASSIAGGGSYEQYF. For the CDR3, the DNA is TGTGCCAGTAGTATAGCAGGAGGAGGGTCCTACGAGCAGTACTTC.